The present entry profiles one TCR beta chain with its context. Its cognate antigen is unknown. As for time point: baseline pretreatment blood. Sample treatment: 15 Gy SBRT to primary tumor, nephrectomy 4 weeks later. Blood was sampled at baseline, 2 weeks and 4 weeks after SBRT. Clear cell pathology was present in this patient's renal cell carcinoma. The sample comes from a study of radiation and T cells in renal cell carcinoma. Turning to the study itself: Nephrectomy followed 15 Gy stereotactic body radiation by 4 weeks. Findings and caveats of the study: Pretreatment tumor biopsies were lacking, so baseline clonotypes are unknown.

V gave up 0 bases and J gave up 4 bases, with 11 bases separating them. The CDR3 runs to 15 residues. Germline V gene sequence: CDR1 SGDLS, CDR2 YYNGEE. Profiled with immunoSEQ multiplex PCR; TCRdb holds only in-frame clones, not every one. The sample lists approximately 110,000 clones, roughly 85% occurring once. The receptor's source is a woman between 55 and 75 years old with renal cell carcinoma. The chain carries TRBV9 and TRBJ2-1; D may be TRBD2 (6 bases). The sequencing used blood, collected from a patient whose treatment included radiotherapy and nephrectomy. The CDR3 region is CASSVVGEDYNEQFF. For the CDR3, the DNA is TGTGCCAGCAGCGTAGTCGGGGAGGATTACAATGAGCAGTTCTTC. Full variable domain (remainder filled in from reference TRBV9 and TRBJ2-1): DSGVTQTPKHLITATGQRVTLRCSPRSGDLSVYWYQQSLDQGLQFLIQYYNGEERAKGNILERFSAQQFPDLHSELNLSSLELGDSALYFCASSVVGEDYNEQFFGPGTRLTVL.